The present TCR beta chain was sequenced within a study of spatial heterogeneity in lung cancer. Regarding the study as a whole: Tumor mutation counts were tracked by expanded intratumoral alpha and beta TCR counts.

TCR cDNA molecules each carried a unique molecular identifier. TCRdb used MiXCR to reprocess the 5' RACE reads, holding one entry per CDR3 protein. The table shows roughly 5,000 distinct CDR3 sequences, with about 7% occurring only once. Per germline, CDR1 MDHEN and CDR2 SYDVKM. The V and J ends lost 5 bases and 4 bases, in that order; junction bases with no gene match: 3. This CDR3 comprises 14 residues. This clonotype was recorded at least ten times. Antigen specificity is unknown. For a library built for alpha chains, this beta chain is a stray read; little rests on its size. Specified time point: sample taken at primary tumor resection.

This chain joins TRBV28 and TRBJ1-3, with 9 bases fitting TRBD1. This receptor was taken from a female donor with early-stage non-small cell lung cancer. The sample was lung tumor tissue, taken at surgery. This CDR3 reads CASSGTGFGNTIYF. CDR3 coding DNA: TGTGCCAGCAGTGGGACAGGGTTCGGAAACACCATATATTTT.